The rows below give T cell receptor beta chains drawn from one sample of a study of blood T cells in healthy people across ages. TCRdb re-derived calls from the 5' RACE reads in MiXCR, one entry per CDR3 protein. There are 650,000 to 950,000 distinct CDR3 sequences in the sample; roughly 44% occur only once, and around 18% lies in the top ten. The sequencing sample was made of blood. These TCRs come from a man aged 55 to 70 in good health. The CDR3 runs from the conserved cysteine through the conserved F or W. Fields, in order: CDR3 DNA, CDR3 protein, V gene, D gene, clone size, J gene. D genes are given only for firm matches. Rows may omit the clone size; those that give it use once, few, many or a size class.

cdr3_nt: TGTGCCTACCGGACAGCTAGTTACGAGCAGTACTTC
cdr3_aa: CAYRTASYEQYF
v_call: TRBV30
d_call: NA
clone_size: NA
j_call: TRBJ2-7

cdr3_nt: TGTGCCAGCAGTTTCTCGACTAGCGGGGGGGCAGAGACCCAGTACTTC
cdr3_aa: CASSFSTSGGAETQYF
v_call: TRBV27
d_call: TRBD2
clone_size: NA
j_call: TRBJ2-5

cdr3_nt: TGTGCCAGCAGCCCTGGCGGTGTGAGAGATACGCAGTATTTT
cdr3_aa: CASSPGGVRDTQYF
v_call: TRBV7-3
d_call: NA
clone_size: NA
j_call: TRBJ2-3

cdr3_nt: TGTGCCAGCAGCCAAGTTCAGTATAATCCGGGTGGCTACACCTTC
cdr3_aa: CASSQVQYNPGGYTF
v_call: TRBV14
d_call: NA
clone_size: once
j_call: TRBJ1-2

cdr3_nt: TGTGCCAGCAGCCCCTACGAAGGACAGGGGGCGAACTATGGCTACACCTTC
cdr3_aa: CASSPYEGQGANYGYTF
v_call: TRBV7-8
d_call: TRBD1
clone_size: NA
j_call: TRBJ1-2

cdr3_nt: TGTGCCAGCAGCCCAGGGACCGGGTTGGGTGAGCAGTTCTTC
cdr3_aa: CASSPGTGLGEQFF
v_call: TRBV7-2
d_call: NA
clone_size: many
j_call: TRBJ2-1

cdr3_nt: TGCAGTGCCACGAACGGTGTAAGGAACTACGAGCAGTACTTC
cdr3_aa: CSATNGVRNYEQYF
v_call: TRBV20-1
d_call: NA
clone_size: NA
j_call: TRBJ2-7

cdr3_nt: TGTGCCAGCTCACCGGTGGGCGGCACAGATACGCAGTATTTT
cdr3_aa: CASSPVGGTDTQYF
v_call: TRBV18
d_call: NA
clone_size: few
j_call: TRBJ2-3

cdr3_nt: TGTGCCGGCGCGCAGGATTACAATGAGCAGTACTTC
cdr3_aa: CAGAQDYNEQYF
v_call: TRBV6-2/TRBV6-3
d_call: NA
clone_size: NA
j_call: TRBJ2-7

cdr3_nt: TGTGCCAGCAGCCAACAGGGGATTGAGCAGTACTTC
cdr3_aa: CASSQQGIEQYF
v_call: TRBV14
d_call: NA
clone_size: NA
j_call: TRBJ2-5